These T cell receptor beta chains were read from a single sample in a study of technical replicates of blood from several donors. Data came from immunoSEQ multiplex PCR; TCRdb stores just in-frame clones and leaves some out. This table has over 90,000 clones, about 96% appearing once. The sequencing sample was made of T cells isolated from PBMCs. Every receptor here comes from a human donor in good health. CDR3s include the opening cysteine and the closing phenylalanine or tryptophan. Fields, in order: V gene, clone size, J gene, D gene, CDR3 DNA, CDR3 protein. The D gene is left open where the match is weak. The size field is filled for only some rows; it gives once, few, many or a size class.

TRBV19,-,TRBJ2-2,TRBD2,TGTGCCAGCCGCTCGGGAGCAGCGGGAGCCGGGGAGCTGTTTTTT,CASRSGAAGAGELFF
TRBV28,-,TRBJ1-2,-,TGTGCCAGCAGTTTGACCCTGCCAGGGGCAAAAGGCTACACCTTC,CASSLTLPGAKGYTF
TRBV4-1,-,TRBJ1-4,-,TGCGCCAGCAGCCATATTGTCCGGAGGGTTGGAAAACTGTTTTTT,CASSHIVRRVGKLFF
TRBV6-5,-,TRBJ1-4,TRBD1,TGTGCCAGCAGTCAGCGACAGGGTGGGGAAAAACTGTTTTTT,CASSQRQGGEKLFF
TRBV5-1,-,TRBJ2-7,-,TGCGCCAGCAGCCGTCCGACTAGTACCTACGAGCAGTACTTC,CASSRPTSTYEQYF
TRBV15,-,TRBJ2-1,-,TGTGCCACCAGCAGAGATCGCAGCGGCCTAAGCTCCTACAATGAGCAGTTCTTC,CATSRDRSGLSSYNEQFF
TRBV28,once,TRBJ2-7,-,TGTGCCAGCAGCTTTCCGACCCTGGACAGCCCCTACGAGCAGTACTTC,CASSFPTLDSPYEQYF
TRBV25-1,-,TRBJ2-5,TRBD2,TGTGCCAGCAGTGGGCTAGCGGGAAAAGAGACCCAGTACTTC,CASSGLAGKETQYF
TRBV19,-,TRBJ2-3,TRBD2,TGTGCCAGTAGTTCCCCTTTGCGGGAGGTCACAGATACGCAGTATTTT,CASSSPLREVTDTQYF
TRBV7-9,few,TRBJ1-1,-,TGTGCCAGCAGCTTAGCACAGAACACTGAAGCTTTCTTT,CASSLAQNTEAFF
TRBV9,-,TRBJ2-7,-,TGTGCCAGCAGCCGAGTCCCCTACGAGCAGTACTTC,CASSRVPYEQYF
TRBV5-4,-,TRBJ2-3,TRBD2,TGTGCCAGCAGCCGTCTCTTTTTTTTTCAGCGGGAGAAGACAGATACGCAGTATTTT,CASSRLFFFQREKTDTQYF
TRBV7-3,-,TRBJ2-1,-,TGTGCCAGCAGCTTAAACGACGGAGACAATGAGCAGTTCTTC,CASSLNDGDNEQFF
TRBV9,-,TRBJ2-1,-,TGTGCCAGCAGCCCACCGAGCCGTGGGCCAAACAATGAGCAGTTCTTC,CASSPPSRGPNNEQFF
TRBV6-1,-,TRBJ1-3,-,TGTGCCAGCAGTAGGACAGTTCACGCCGGAAACACCATATATTTT,CASSRTVHAGNTIYF
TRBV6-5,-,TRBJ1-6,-,TGTGCCAGCAGTTACTCAGGGGATTATAATTCACCCCTCCACTTT,CASSYSGDYNSPLHF
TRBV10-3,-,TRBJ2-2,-,TGTGCCATCCCCGGGACATTAACCGGGGAGCTGTTTTTT,CAIPGTLTGELFF
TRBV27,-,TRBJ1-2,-,TGTGCCACGGCCGGGGTAAGGGAGTTGGATGGCTACACCTTC,CATAGVRELDGYTF
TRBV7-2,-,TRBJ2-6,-,TGTGCCAGCAGCTTAGGGCCGCCCGGGGCCAACGTCCTGACTTTC,CASSLGPPGANVLTF
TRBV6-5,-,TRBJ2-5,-,TGTGCCAGCAGTTACCAGTTTGGGGAGGAGACCCAGTACTTC,CASSYQFGEETQYF
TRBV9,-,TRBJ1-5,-,TGTGCCAGCAGCGTAGGGTCAGATCATCAGCCCCAGCATTTT,CASSVGSDHQPQHF
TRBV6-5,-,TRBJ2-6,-,TGTGCCAGCAGCCTAGTCTCTGGGGCCAACGTCCTGACTTTC,CASSLVSGANVLTF
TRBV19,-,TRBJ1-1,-,TGTGCCAGTTCGAACGTCGCGGGGTTTGAAGCTTTCTTT,CASSNVAGFEAFF
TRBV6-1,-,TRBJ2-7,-,TGTGCCAGCAGTGAATACACATCCTACGAGCAGTACTTC,CASSEYTSYEQYF
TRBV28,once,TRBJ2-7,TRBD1,TGTGCCAGCGGGACAGGGGAACCCTACGAGCAGTACTTC,CASGTGEPYEQYF
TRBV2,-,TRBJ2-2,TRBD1,TGTGCCAGCAACCTAGGGGGCGCTTCCACCGGGGAGCTGTTTTTT,CASNLGGASTGELFF
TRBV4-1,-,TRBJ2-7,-,TGCGCCAGCAGCCAAGTAACTAGCACTCTCGAGCAGTACTTC,CASSQVTSTLEQYF
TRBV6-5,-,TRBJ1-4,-,TGTGCCAGCAGCAAAGGTCGGGGTTATGAAAAACTGTTTTTT,CASSKGRGYEKLFF
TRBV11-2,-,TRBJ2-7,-,TGTGCCAGCAGCTGGGGAACAGGGTTGTACGAGCAGTACTTC,CASSWGTGLYEQYF
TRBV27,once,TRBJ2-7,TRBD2,TGTGCCAGCAGTCTAAAGCGGGACTTAGGTTACGAGCAGTACTTC,CASSLKRDLGYEQYF
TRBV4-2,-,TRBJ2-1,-,TGTGCCAGCAGCCAAGATCCAGGGGCTTACAATGAGCAGTTCTTC,CASSQDPGAYNEQFF
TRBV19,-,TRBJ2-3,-,TGTGCCAGTAGCGATCTCGGGGGCACAGATACGCAGTATTTT,CASSDLGGTDTQYF
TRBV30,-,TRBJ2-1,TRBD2,TGTGCCTGGAGCGAGGGACTAGCGGGAGTTAATGAGCAGTTCTTC,CAWSEGLAGVNEQFF
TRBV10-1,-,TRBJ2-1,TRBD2,TGCGCCAGCAGTGGTATTAGCGGGAGAGGTTTGAACGATGAGCAGTTCTTC,CASSGISGRGLNDEQFF
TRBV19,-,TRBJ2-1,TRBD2,TGTGCCAGTAGTATTGTGGCGGGAGGTCGCAATGAGCAGTTCTTC,CASSIVAGGRNEQFF
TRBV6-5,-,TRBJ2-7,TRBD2,TGTGCCAGCAGTTACTCTTCCGCTAGCGGCTCCTACGAGCAGTACTTC,CASSYSSASGSYEQYF
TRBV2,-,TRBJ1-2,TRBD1,TGTGCCAGCACCGTAGTTCGAGACAGGGGTTATGGCTACACCTTC,CASTVVRDRGYGYTF
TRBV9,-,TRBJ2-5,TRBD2,TGTGCCAGCAGCGCCCTAGCGGGAGGCCTTAAAGAGACCCAGTACTTC,CASSALAGGLKETQYF
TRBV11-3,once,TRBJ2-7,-,TGTGCCAGCAGCCCAGCGTTAGGGGCTCCGACCCCCACCGAGCAGTACTTC,CASSPALGAPTPTEQYF
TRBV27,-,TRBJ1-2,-,TGTGCCAGCAGTTTATCGATCAACGGGGGATATCATGGCTACACCTTC,CASSLSINGGYHGYTF
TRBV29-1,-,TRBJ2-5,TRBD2,TGCAGCGTTTTAGCGGGAAGCGAGACCCAGTACTTC,CSVLAGSETQYF
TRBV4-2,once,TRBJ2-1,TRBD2,TGTGCCAGCAGCCAAGAATTGGTTGCGACTAGCCGACCCTACAATGAGCAGTTCTTC,CASSQELVATSRPYNEQFF
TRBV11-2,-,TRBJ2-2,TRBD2,TGTGCCAGCAGCTTAGGGAGACTAGCGGGAGACGGGGAGCTGTTTTTT,CASSLGRLAGDGELFF
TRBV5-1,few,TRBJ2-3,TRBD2,TGCGCCAGCCAAAGCGGGAGGGCCTCGGGGACGCAGTATTTT,CASQSGRASGTQYF
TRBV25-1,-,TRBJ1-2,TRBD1,TGTGCCAGCAGGGGGACAGAGAGTTATGGCTACACCTTC,CASRGTESYGYTF
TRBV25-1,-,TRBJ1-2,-,TGTGCCAGCAGTGTGCCGGGAGCCGGGTATGGCTACACCTTC,CASSVPGAGYGYTF
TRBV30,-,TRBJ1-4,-,TGTGCCTGGAGTTTCGTAGACTTCAATGAAAAACTGTTTTTT,CAWSFVDFNEKLFF
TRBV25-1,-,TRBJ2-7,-,TGTGCCAGCAGTGAACCGGGACACTTCTACGAGCAGTACTTC,CASSEPGHFYEQYF